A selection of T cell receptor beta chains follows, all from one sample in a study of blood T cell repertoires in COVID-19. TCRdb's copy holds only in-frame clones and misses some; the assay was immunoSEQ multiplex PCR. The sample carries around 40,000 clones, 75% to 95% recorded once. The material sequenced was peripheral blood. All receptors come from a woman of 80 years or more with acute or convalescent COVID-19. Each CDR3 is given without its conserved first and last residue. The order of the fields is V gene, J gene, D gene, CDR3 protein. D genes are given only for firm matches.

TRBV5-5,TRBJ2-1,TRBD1,ASSPFPRPGQGFDEQF
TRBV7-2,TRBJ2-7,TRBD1,ASSPGQGATYEQY
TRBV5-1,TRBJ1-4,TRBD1,ASSIMTGTEKLF
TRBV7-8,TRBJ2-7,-,ASSGRTGTYEQY
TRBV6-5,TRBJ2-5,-,ASNVGESWRY
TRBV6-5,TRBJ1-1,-,ASSYSRRQNTEAF
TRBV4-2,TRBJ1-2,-,ASSQDSGVPGYT
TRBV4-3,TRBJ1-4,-,ASSGAGYEKLF
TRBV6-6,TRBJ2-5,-,ASSSHGEETQY
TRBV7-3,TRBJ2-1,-,ASSLRGALVVNEQF
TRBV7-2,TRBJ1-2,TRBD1,ASSTDRGAHGYT
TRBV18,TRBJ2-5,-,ASSPTTAQETQY
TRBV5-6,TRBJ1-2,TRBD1,ASSLPGQGSYGYT
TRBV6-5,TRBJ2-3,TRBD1,ASSYGTVLTDTQY
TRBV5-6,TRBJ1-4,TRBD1,ASSFMETGQGNEKLF
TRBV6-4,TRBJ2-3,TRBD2,ASSALPGLAGGADTQY
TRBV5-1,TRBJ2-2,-,ASSLGQSNTGELF
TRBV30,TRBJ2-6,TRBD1,AWSEGAAGANVLT
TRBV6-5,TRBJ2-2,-,ASRRQPNTGELF
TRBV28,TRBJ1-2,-,ASSFGGYGYT
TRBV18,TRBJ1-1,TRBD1,ASSQQGAEAF
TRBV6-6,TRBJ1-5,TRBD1,ASRQGAAQPQH
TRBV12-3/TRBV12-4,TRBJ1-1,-,ASSYRVQTEAF
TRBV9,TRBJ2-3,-,ASSKDSITDTQY
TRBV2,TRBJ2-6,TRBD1,ASSLEGASGANVLT
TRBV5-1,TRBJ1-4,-,ASSLALNEKLF
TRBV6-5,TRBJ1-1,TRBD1,ASSLTGGMNTEAF
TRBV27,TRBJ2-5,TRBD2,ASSLTGLARETQY
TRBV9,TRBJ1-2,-,ASSLREGAYGYT
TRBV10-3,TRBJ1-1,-,ATRVNTKAF
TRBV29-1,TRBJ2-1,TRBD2,SVARSGGAYNEQF
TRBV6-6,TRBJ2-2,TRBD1,ATDDRGRYTGELF
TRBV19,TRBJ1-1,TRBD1,ASSTDSRGRVLKTEAF
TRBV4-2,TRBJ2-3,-,ASSPTGRGDTQY
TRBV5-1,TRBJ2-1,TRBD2,ASSLGLAGYNEQF
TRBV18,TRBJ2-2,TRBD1,ASSPPGQDYTGELF
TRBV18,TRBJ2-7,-,ASSPQSLVDEQY
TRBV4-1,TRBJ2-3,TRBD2,ASSRTFTGLAVQKGTDTQY
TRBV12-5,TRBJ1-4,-,ASGLGLNRAQRGEKLF
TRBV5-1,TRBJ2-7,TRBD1,ASSLVGTGPEQY
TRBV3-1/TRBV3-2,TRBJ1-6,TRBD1,ASSLRGQSSPLH
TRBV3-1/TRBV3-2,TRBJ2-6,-,ASSQEAGANVLT
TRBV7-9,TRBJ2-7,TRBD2,ASSLSPLAGKYEQY
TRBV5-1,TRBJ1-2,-,ASSLAGEGYT
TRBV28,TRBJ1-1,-,ASTAGRGSPH
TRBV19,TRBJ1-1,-,ASSLGRDGLTLNTEAF
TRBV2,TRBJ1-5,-,ASRNGPPGNQPQH
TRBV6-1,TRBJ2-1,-,ASSEFTGIPYNEQF
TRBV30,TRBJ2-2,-,AWSLTGTGELF
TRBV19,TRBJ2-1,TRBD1,ASSLRDRGINEQF
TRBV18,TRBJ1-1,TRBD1,ASSSTGGETEAF
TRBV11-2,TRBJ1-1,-,ASSSPPGQNEAF
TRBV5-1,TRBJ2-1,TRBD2,ASSLAGGTYNEQF
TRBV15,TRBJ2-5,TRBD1,ATKRDSTQETQY